This T cell receptor beta chain was profiled in a study of tumor-infiltrating lymphocytes in primary liver carcinoma (dated by TCRdb to the late 2010s). For the wider study: Of the five patients, three men and two women aged 30 to 69 years, four had hepatocellular carcinoma and one had combined HCC and intrahepatic cholangiocarcinoma. The tumors of the five patients were staged as T1-T3 N0M0, with maximum diameters ranging from about 4.2 to 11 cm. Roughly 3.5 to 7.5 million productive TCRbeta reads were obtained per sample, and no significant difference in read depth was found between tissue types. Across five regions of each liver tumor, along with adjacent normal tissue and blood, the study brought together TCRbeta repertoire sequencing, expression microarrays and whole-exome sequencing. A total of roughly 35 specimens from 5 patients went through TCRbeta repertoire sequencing, namely 25 tumor regions, 5 adjacent noncancerous liver tissues and 5 peripheral blood samples. The approximately 25 tumor region samples were profiled with Agilent mRNA microarrays so that TCRbeta repertoire diversity could be related to the local molecular phenotype. High reproducibility was observed for the technical replicate repertoires, with mean shared-clone rates approximately 0.92 and correlation coefficients above 0.98. Broader findings and caveats from the paper: Bulk unsorted samples precluded comparing CD4+ and CD8+ T cell repertoires. The top 250 clones made up a significantly larger repertoire fraction in tumors than in blood (p = 0.039). Only the TCR beta chain was sequenced, which likely underestimates true repertoire diversity because unpaired alpha chains were not captured. Only about 7-24% of top clones were present in all five regions of a tumor, suggesting spatial heterogeneity of tumor-infiltrating T cells. Consistent with antigen-driven expansion, pairs of tumor regions showed higher repertoire overlap (mean around 35%) than either tumor-adjacent pairs (around 17%) or tumor-blood pairs (approximately 14%). With just four or five patients in the study, the authors point out that the findings should be validated in a larger study.

Without any cell sorting, total RNA and DNA were extracted together from about 19-30 mg of bulk tissue using the AllPrep DNA/RNA mini kit. Roughly five patients with histopathologically diagnosed primary liver carcinoma underwent surgical resection in China between late 2015 and March 2016. At the time of sampling, the patients were treatment-naive and had chronic HBV infection. Five spatially separated regions were sampled from each tumor: the superior, inferior, left-lateral and right-lateral poles, plus the tumor centre. Histology showed that every tumor sample contained more than 85% viable tumor cells. Fresh tumor and adjacent tissue pieces were bisected, with one half stored in RNAlater at -80 degrees C and the other half sent for histology. Notes on this clonotype: This receptor's antigen is unknown. Just one base apart from a much larger clone, this may be a read error.

TCRbeta-specific cDNA was reverse-transcribed from about 0.45 ug total RNA using a constant-region primer and ProtoScript II reverse transcriptase. The TCRbeta libraries were prepared through three rounds of nested multiplex PCR following a slightly modified ARM-PCR procedure. Multiplex TRBV1-TRBV30 forward primers and a Cbeta reverse primer were used in the first two PCR rounds, each of which was run for around 10 cycles. Sample barcodes and Illumina adapters were attached in a final 25-cycle PCR using Deep VentR polymerase. Before sequencing, amplicons of 200-500 bp were purified from gel using a QIAquick gel extraction kit. TCRbeta amplicons were sequenced on an Illumina HiSeq 2500 with 250-bp paired-end reads. The authors processed their data as follows. Reads were quality-trimmed with Trimmomatic v0.33, and paired reads were merged with FLASH v1.2.11 to recover full CDR3 sequences. V, D and J germline segments were assigned to the rearranged TCRbeta sequences by MiGEC v1.2.1b. Clonotype statistics and Shannon-Wiener diversity indices were calculated with VDJtools v1.0.0. Except for diversity analysis, only each sample's 250 most abundant clonotypes were used in subsequent analyses to reduce sampling bias. In TCRdb, the public reads were trimmed at Q25 with fastp and aligned with MiXCR, with productive beta chains retained. Under each unique CDR3 protein, matching rows form one entry showing the most common genes and DNA. These V and J calls are TCRdb output, not the study's own analysis. This sample gives roughly 80,000 distinct CDR3 sequences in total; 71% of them show up just once. The ten top clones hold roughly 15% of the sample.

Trimming takes 4 bases from V and 5 bases from J, and the germline ends sit 18 bases apart. Reading from cysteine to phenylalanine, the CDR3 counts 15 amino acids. The CDR3 DNA has 45 bases and is translated from base 1. CDR1 and CDR2 are drawn from the germline V gene: MDHEN, SYDVKM. The sequence links TRBV28 to TRBJ2-7; a weak D assignment points to TRBD2 (5 bases agree). This TCR came from a woman aged 55-69 years with primary liver carcinoma and hepatitis B virus infection. Sequencing was carried out using liver tumor tissue from sampling region 4. The cell subset or site label corresponds to: tumor region T4, right-lateral pole. The DNA is as follows: TGTGCCAGCAGTTCCCCTCAGGCGGGCCGGGACGAGCAGTACTTC. Translated, it reads CASSSPQAGRDEQYF.